This passage covers 16 T cell receptor beta chains from one sample sequenced in a study of blood T cells in healthy people across ages. A second PCR, run for roughly 7 to 11 cycles, used a sample-barcoded 5' primer plus a J-beta primer mix. TCRdb reprocessed the 5' RACE reads via MiXCR and lists one record per CDR3 protein. Altogether about 720,000 distinct CDR3 sequences are present, about a fifth being singletons, with the ten largest covering roughly 22%. The sample was blood. The receptor set was obtained from a man between 65 and 85 years old in good health.

The V and J genes are TRBV6-1 and TRBJ2-1, with D hard to call. The germline V and J ends were trimmed by 3 bases and 5 bases, with 20 bases remaining between them. The CDR3 is 17 residues long. CDR1 and CDR2 from the germline V gene are MNHNS and SASEGT. CDR3: CASSDYRRIKGHNEQFF. The CDR3 bases are TGTGCCAGCAGTGACTACCGGCGTATAAAGGGCCACAATGAGCAGTTCTTC.

This clonotype was observed a single time. The CDR3 bases are TGTGCCAGCTATTGGTGGGGTGCCTATGGCTACACCTTC. It codes for CASYWWGAYGYTF. The chain employs TRBV28 and TRBJ1-2; D not certain. Trimming took off 8 bases at V and 4 bases at J, with 14 bases between the two ends. Germline loops: CDR1 MDHEN, CDR2 SYDVKM. CDR3 size: 13 residues.

This clonotype was seen only a few times. J is TRBJ2-7 and V is TRBV6-2 or TRBV6-3; D perhaps matches TRBD2 (5 bases). V dropped 6 bases and J dropped 0 bases, with 12 bases sitting between them. The CDR3 is 14 amino acids. Germline V lookup: CDR1 MNHEY, CDR2 SVGEGT. CDR3 residues: CASREGLHSYEQYV. The CDR3 nucleotides read TGTGCCAGCAGAGAAGGACTTCACTCCTACGAGCAGTACGTC.

This clonotype was counted ten times or more. The rearrangement links TRBV6-1 to TRBJ1-2, with D possibly matching TRBD1 (5 bases). Trimming pared 8 bases from V and 6 bases from J, leaving 16 bases between. The CDR3 sequence is 13 residues long. The germline V gene has CDR1 MNHNS and CDR2 SASEGT. The CDR3 loop is CASQALSGNGYTF. The CDR3 DNA follows: TGTGCCAGCCAAGCTCTGTCAGGGAATGGCTACACCTTC.

This clonotype was recorded many times. V and J are TRBV10-3 and TRBJ2-5; the D is unclear. The assigned J gene may be wrong: the sequence end matches TRBJ2-7 better. The CDR3 has 12 amino acids. Germline V gene data show CDR1 as ENHRY and CDR2 as SYGVKD. The CDR3, as DNA: TGTGCCATCAGTGACCGAGACTACGAGCAGTACGTC. It encodes CAISDRDYEQYV.

J is TRBJ2-4 and V is TRBV19, with 7 bases aligning to TRBD2. Trimming at V came to 3 bases and at J to 2 bases, leaving 10 bases not matched to a gene. Germline V CDR1 and CDR2: LNHDA, SQIVND (reference sequence). The CDR3 is 17 residues long. The CDR3 DNA reads TGTGCCAGTAGTATCCCGGGACTAAAAAGGTCCAAAAACATTCAGTACTTC. Amino acids: CASSIPGLKRSKNIQYF.

In its sample, this clonotype was seen a few times. The chain uses TRBV2 and TRBJ2-3; D is tentatively TRBD1 or TRBD2 (5 bases each). The CDR3 runs to 17 residues. Per germline, CDR1 SNHLY and CDR2 FYNNEI. Trimming took off 2 bases at V and 0 bases at J, with 15 bases between the two ends. CDR3 residues: CASSESIRGPSTDTQYF. CDR3 nucleotide sequence: TGTGCCAGCAGTGAATCTATCCGGGGACCTAGCACAGATACGCAGTATTTT. The whole variable domain, remainder taken from reference TRBV2 and TRBJ2-3, is EPEVTQTPSHQVTQMGQEVILRCVPISNHLYFYWYRQILGQKVEFLVSFYNNEISEKSEIFDDQFSVERPDGSNFTLKIRSTKLEDSAMYFCASSESIRGPSTDTQYFGPGTRLTVL.

The chain links TRBV6-2 or TRBV6-3 to TRBJ1-2, with 8 bases matching TRBD1. This CDR3 is 13 amino acids long. From germline, CDR1 is MNHEY and CDR2 SVGEGT. V was clipped by 5 bases and J by 7 bases; unmatched bases: 6. The CDR3 DNA sequence: TGTGCCAGCAGTCCGACAGGGGTTCGTGGCTACACCTTC. Protein sequence: CASSPTGVRGYTF.

This chain joins TRBV6-5 and TRBJ1-4, with a tentative D call TRBD1 (5 bases). The V and J ends lost 6 bases and 5 bases respectively, with 13 bases between them. This CDR3 has 14 residues. Germline V gives CDR1 MNHEY, CDR2 SVGAGI. CDR3 sequence (DNA): TGTGCCAGCAGACAGGACCGGGGAAATGAAAAACTGTTTTTT. It codes for CASRQDRGNEKLFF.

This clonotype occurred many times. The rearrangement links TRBV10-3 to TRBJ1-2; 12 positions agree with TRBD1. V shed 6 bases and J 3 bases; nucleotides not matched to a gene: 11. Germline V gene data show CDR1 as ENHRY and CDR2 as SYGVKD. The CDR3 covers 17 residues. The CDR3 DNA follows: TGTGCCATCAGCGGTGATACCCGGGACAGGGGGCACTATGGCTACACCTTC. Its translation is CAISGDTRDRGHYGYTF.

This clonotype was seen repeatedly, ten times or more. V usage is TRBV14 and J usage is TRBJ2-7; the match to TRBD1 covers 11 bases. The J segment lost 4 bases and the V segment lost 4 bases, leaving 3 bases of the junction unmatched. In germline, CDR1 is SGHDN, CDR2 FVKESK. The CDR3 extends over 14 amino acids. CDR3 nucleotide sequence: TGTGCCAGCAGCCTCCGGGACAGGGGGTACGAGCAGTACTTC. Its translation is CASSLRDRGYEQYF.

V is TRBV3-1 and J is TRBJ1-1, with a possible D match to TRBD1 (5 bases). Trimming took 7 bases from V and 1 from J, leaving 10 bases between them. This CDR3 contains 13 residues. The germline V gene encodes CDR1 LGHDT and CDR2 YNNKEL (reference sequence). CDR3 DNA sequence: TGTGCCAGCATTTCAACAGGGAACACTGAAGCTTTCTTT. Amino acids: CASISTGNTEAFF.

The rearrangement joins TRBV5-1 to TRBJ2-5; 11 bases line up with TRBD1. CDR1 SGHRS and CDR2 YFSETQ come from the germline V gene. The CDR3 sequence is 15 residues long. V lost 4 bases to trimming and J lost 4 bases; unmatched junction nucleotides: 6. CDR3: CASSGRTGGSETQYF. Here the CDR3 DNA reads TGCGCCAGCAGCGGCCGGACAGGGGGCTCAGAGACCCAGTACTTC.

The chain has TRBV18 and TRBJ2-1; D not certain. Trimming stripped 0 bases from V and 6 bases from J, with 6 bases between. The germline V gene has CDR1 KGHSH and CDR2 LQKENI. The CDR3 runs to 13 residues. The CDR3 is CASSPPNLNEQFF. CDR3 DNA: TGTGCCAGCTCACCACCGAACCTCAATGAGCAGTTCTTC.

This clonotype showed up just a few times. The V call is TRBV9, the J call TRBJ2-2; D uncertain. CDR1 is SGDLS, CDR2 YYNGEE, per germline. Deletions cut 4 bases from V and 8 bases from J, with 9 bases between. The CDR3 runs 12 residues. The CDR3 is CASSTQGGELFF. Here the CDR3 DNA reads TGTGCCAGCAGCACCCAAGGAGGGGAGCTGTTTTTT. The full variable domain, in which reference TRBV9 and TRBJ2-2 provide the parts outside the CDR3, is DSGVTQTPKHLITATGQRVTLRCSPRSGDLSVYWYQQSLDQGLQFLIQYYNGEERAKGNILERFSAQQFPDLHSELNLSSLELGDSALYFCASSTQGGELFFGEGSRLTVL.

This clonotype was recorded a few times. This rearrangement joins TRBV12-3 or TRBV12-4 to TRBJ2-3; the D gene is possibly TRBD1 (6 bases). This CDR3 spans 14 amino acids. The ends were cut back, 6 bases at V and 5 bases at J, with 15 bases in the middle. The chain's CDR3 is CASSLQGRGDTQYF. CDR3 coding DNA: TGTGCCAGCAGCCTACAGGGCCGGGGAGATACGCAGTATTTT.